These 23 T cell receptor beta chains were all obtained from the same sample, sequenced in a study of cytomegalovirus exposure and HLA in healthy donors. Libraries were prepared by immunoSEQ multiplex PCR; TCRdb keeps only in-frame clonotypes and omits some of them. This table holds roughly 100,000 clones, roughly 95% found once. Sequencing was performed on PBMCs. These receptors were collected from a woman in her late teens or twenties in good health and CMV-seronegative.

The chain carries TRBV5-1 and TRBJ2-5, with 13 bases fitting TRBD2. Germline trimming cut 3 bases from V and 5 bases from J; bases unmatched to any gene: 7. CDR1 SGHRS and CDR2 YFSETQ come from the germline V gene. The CDR3 runs to 16 residues. CDR3 in DNA: TGCGCCAGCAGCTCGATTGGACTAGCGGGGGATGAGACCCAGTACTTC. Protein product: CASSSIGLAGDETQYF.

In DNA form, the CDR3 reads TGTGCCAGCACCCAAACGGGTGTAGAGGAGACCCAGTACTTC. Its translation is CASTQTGVEETQYF. This chain links TRBV5-5 with TRBJ2-5; D remains unclear. V lost 6 bases, J lost 5 bases, and 17 bases lay in between. Germline-derived CDR1 and CDR2 are SGHKS and YYEKEE (reference sequence). This CDR3 contains 14 residues. Together with reference TRBV5-5 and TRBJ2-5, the CDR3 gives the full variable domain: DAGVTQSPTHLIKTRGQQVTLRCSPISGHKSVSWYQQVLGQGPQFIFQYYEKEERGRGNFPDRFSARQFPNYSSELNVNALLLGDSALYLCASTQTGVEETQYFGPGTRLLVL.

The chain combines TRBV4-3 with TRBJ2-3; 8 positions match TRBD1. With 3 bases clipped from V and 2 bases from J, the junction kept 10 bases outside the gene matches. The CDR3 covers 17 residues. Germline values: CDR1 LGHNA, CDR2 YSLEER. CDR3 in DNA: TGCGCCAGCAGCCATGCCGGGACAGGCACAGCCACAGATACGCAGTATTTT. As protein: CASSHAGTGTATDTQYF.

A single count supports this clone. The gene calls are TRBV4-1 and TRBJ2-3, with D possibly TRBD2 on 6 matching bases. CDR3 length equals 16 residues. Between the trimmed V and J ends, which lost 2 bases and 1 base, there was a span of 13 bases. Germline CDR1 MGHRA, CDR2 YSYEKL. The CDR3 sequence is CASSQRGRFRTDTQYF. CDR3 DNA sequence: TGCGCCAGCAGCCAAAGAGGGAGGTTTCGCACAGATACGCAGTATTTT.

V usage is TRBV2 and J usage is TRBJ2-5; 8 nucleotides match TRBD2. CDR3 size: 14 residues. The germline gives CDR1 SNHLY, CDR2 FYNNEI. Trimming took 5 bases from V and 5 from J; bases not matched to a gene: 7. This CDR3 is CASSRSGSTETQYF. CDR3 coding DNA: TGTGCCAGCAGTCGGAGCGGGAGCACGGAGACCCAGTACTTC.

V usage is TRBV6-5 and J usage is TRBJ2-7, with 7 bases identical to TRBD2. CDR3 size: 15 residues. Per the germline V gene, CDR1 is MNHEY and CDR2 is SVGAGI. V shed 1 base and J 2 bases; nucleotides not matched to a gene: 5. Here the CDR3 reads CASSYWRERTYEQYF. CDR3 nucleotides: TGTGCCAGCAGTTACTGGCGGGAGAGGACCTACGAGCAGTACTTC.

CDR3 in DNA: TGCGCCAGCAGCCTGGCGGGGCAGAACACCGGGGAGCTGTTTTTT. As protein: CASSLAGQNTGELFF. This chain connects TRBV4-1 to TRBJ2-2, with D perhaps TRBD2 (6 bases). This CDR3 is 15 amino acids long. Germline V lookup: CDR1 MGHRA, CDR2 YSYEKL. The ends were cut back, 4 bases at V and 1 base at J, with 10 bases in the middle.

Only one count was recorded for this clone. The rearrangement uses TRBV30 and TRBJ2-7; 7 positions match TRBD1. This CDR3 has 17 amino acids. Germline-derived CDR1 and CDR2 are GTSNPN and SVGIG (reference sequence). V dropped 1 base and J dropped 3; count of bases not matched to a gene: 15. The CDR3 reads CAWSAPDRVRSYYEQYF. CDR3 bases: TGTGCCTGGAGTGCCCCCGACAGGGTACGTTCCTACTACGAGCAGTACTTC. The variable domain in full, completed from reference TRBV30 and TRBJ2-7, reads SQTIHQWPATLVQPVGSPLSLECTVEGTSNPNLYWYRQAAGRGLQLLFYSVGIGQISSEVPQNLSASRPQDRQFILSSKKLLLSDSGFYLCAWSAPDRVRSYYEQYFGPGTRLTVT.

CDR3 sequence: CASSQPDRRENYGYTF. Written as DNA, the CDR3 is TGCGCCAGCAGCCAGCCGGATCGAAGGGAGAACTATGGCTACACCTTC. The V call is TRBV4-1, the J call TRBJ1-2; D gene ambiguous. Trimming pared 3 bases from V and 2 bases from J, leaving 16 bases between. The CDR3 extends over 16 amino acids. Germline V gene lookup returns CDR1 MGHRA and CDR2 YSYEKL.

The chain is built from TRBV7-6 and TRBJ2-5, with D unclear. Germline CDR1 is SGHVS and CDR2 is FNYEAQ. This CDR3 has 16 amino acids. Trimming cost V 1 base and J 5 bases, with 17 bases left between them. This CDR3 is CASSLGVGRLSETQYF. The CDR3 nucleotides are TGTGCCAGCAGCTTAGGGGTCGGCAGGCTGAGCGAGACCCAGTACTTC.

The rearrangement uses TRBV6-1 and TRBJ2-1; 10 bases align to TRBD2. CDR3 length equals 15 residues. The V gene end was trimmed by 1 base and the J gene end by 10 bases; junction bases not matched to a gene: 7. Per germline, CDR1 MNHNS and CDR2 SASEGT. This CDR3 is CASSEGTSGLLEQFF. The DNA for the CDR3 is TGTGCCAGCAGTGAAGGGACTAGCGGCCTCCTCGAGCAGTTCTTC.

J is TRBJ2-2 and V is TRBV29-1, with 8 bases fitting TRBD1. This CDR3 has 16 amino acids. CDR1 is SQVTM, CDR2 ANQGSEA, per germline. The V gene end was trimmed by 6 bases and the J gene end by 3 bases; junction bases not matched to a gene: 12. For the CDR3, the DNA is TGCAGCGTCCCCCGAGGGGCAGGGGGCGACACCGGGGAGCTGTTTTTT. Translated, it gives CSVPRGAGGDTGELFF.

The chain uses TRBV5-4 and TRBJ1-2; D might be TRBD1 (5 bases). CDR1 and CDR2 from the germline V gene are SGHNT and YYREEE (reference sequence). The CDR3 runs 15 residues. Trimming stripped 4 bases from V and 2 bases from J, with 15 bases between. DNA for the CDR3: TGTGCCAGCAGCCCCGACGGTGGGGCAAACTATGGCTACACCTTC. Its translation is CASSPDGGANYGYTF.

This sequence joins TRBV29-1 and TRBJ1-2, with unresolved D. V lost 5 bases, J lost 0 bases, and 4 bases lay in between. This CDR3 has 11 amino acids. Germline CDR1 and CDR2: SQVTM and ANQGSEA. In DNA, the CDR3 is TGCAGCGTTACTCCTAACTATGGCTACACCTTC. This sequence encodes CSVTPNYGYTF.

Points on this clone: An end of the junction does not agree with germline; a read error may underlie this. The chain recombines TRBV7-7 with TRBJ2-7; weak D call: TRBD2 (6 bases). Germline loops: CDR1 SSHAT, CDR2 FNYEAQ (reference sequence). This CDR3 comprises 14 residues. The CDR3 coding sequence is TGTGCTAGCAGTTTCTCGCGGGGCAACTACGAGCAGTACTTC. Amino acid sequence: CASSFSRGNYEQYF.

With respect to this clone: Mismatch with germline at one junction end may stem from a read error. J is TRBJ2-1 and V is TRBV7-7, with 8 bases aligning to TRBD2. The CDR3 spans 16 residues. Germline-derived CDR1 and CDR2 are SSHAT and FNYEAQ (reference sequence). The DNA of the CDR3 is TGTGCTAGCAGCCCCGAGGCGGGAGGCGCTTACAATGAGCAGTTCTTC. It encodes CASSPEAGGAYNEQFF.

V and J are TRBV9 and TRBJ1-6; possibly TRBD1 for D (6 bases). V was trimmed by 2 bases and J by 10 bases, leaving 13 bases between them. This CDR3 contains 14 residues. Germline values: CDR1 SGDLS, CDR2 YYNGEE. DNA of the CDR3: TGTGCCAGCAGCGTTTCAGGGGCAACCTCACCCCTCCACTTT. Translating it yields CASSVSGATSPLHF. Combining the CDR3 with reference TRBV9 and TRBJ1-6 gives the whole variable domain DSGVTQTPKHLITATGQRVTLRCSPRSGDLSVYWYQQSLDQGLQFLIQYYNGEERAKGNILERFSAQQFPDLHSELNLSSLELGDSALYFCASSVSGATSPLHFGNGTRLTVT.

This sequence joins TRBV7-9 and TRBJ1-1, with D unclear. Trimming removed 1 base from V and 1 base from J, with 4 bases in between. Per germline, CDR1 SEHNR and CDR2 FQNEAQ (reference sequence). CDR3 length: 13 amino acids. CDR3 sequence: CASSLGANTEAFF. CDR3 coding DNA: TGTGCCAGCAGCTTAGGGGCGAACACTGAAGCTTTCTTT.

The rearrangement uses TRBV30 and TRBJ1-5, with D tentatively TRBD1 (5 bases). V shed 2 bases and J shed 0 bases, with 8 bases lying between them. The CDR3 covers 14 residues. Germline CDR1 GTSNPN, CDR2 SVGIG (reference sequence). In DNA form, the CDR3 reads TGTGCCTGGAGTATGGGACTTAGCAATCAGCCCCAGCATTTT. Translating it yields CAWSMGLSNQPQHF.

This chain links TRBV30 with TRBJ2-1; 8 bases align to TRBD2. The CDR3 totals 14 residues. The V gene end was trimmed by 5 bases and the J gene end by 4 bases; junction bases not matched to a gene: 7. In germline, CDR1 is GTSNPN, CDR2 SVGIG (reference sequence). Here the CDR3 reads CAWWLTGGYNEQFF. In nucleotides, the CDR3 is TGTGCCTGGTGGCTAACGGGGGGGTACAATGAGCAGTTCTTC.

This rearrangement joins TRBV5-4 to TRBJ1-2; the match to TRBD1 covers 8 bases. With 3 bases clipped from V and 3 bases from J, the junction kept 10 bases outside the gene matches. The CDR3 covers 16 residues. CDR1 is SGHNT, CDR2 YYREEE, per germline (reference sequence). In DNA form, the CDR3 reads TGTGCCAGCAGCTCCTCAGACAGGGGCCCATACTATGGCTACACCTTC. It codes for CASSSSDRGPYYGYTF.

This clone was picked up one time. The CDR3 here is CASSLVLAGYRPEQYF. In nucleotides, the CDR3 is TGTGCCAGCAGCTTAGTCCTAGCGGGATACCGCCCCGAGCAGTACTTC. The J gene is TRBJ2-7, the V gene TRBV7-8; 9 nucleotides align to TRBD2. Germline V CDR1 and CDR2: SGHVS, FQNEAQ. The CDR3 has 16 residues. V was clipped by 1 base and J by 6 bases; unmatched bases: 10.

The chain has TRBV7-3 and TRBJ2-7, with TRBD2 matching 7 bases. The CDR3 consists of 13 residues. Germline CDR1 is SGHTA and CDR2 is FQGTGA. V shed 5 bases and J 6 bases; nucleotides not matched to a gene: 7. CDR3 region: CASSPTGGLEQYF. The CDR3 DNA reads as TGTGCCAGCAGCCCGACGGGAGGCCTCGAGCAGTACTTC.